What follows are 27 T cell receptor beta chains derived from one specimen sequenced in a study of regulatory T cells in long-lasting Graves disease. The time point here: persistent/refractory GD, antithyroid drugs over 5 years with positive TRAb. The TCR library was made from RNA extracted from PBMCs. Relying on iRepertoire HTBI primers and Arm-PCR of CDR3 regions, the team built TCR beta libraries. TCRdb ran MiXCR on the multiplex PCR reads and lists one entry per CDR3 protein. In the table there are 400,000 to 500,000 distinct CDR3 sequences, under 25% of which are singletons. The source was peripheral blood mononuclear cells (PBMCs), collected when the disease was refractory, from a patient treated with antithyroid drugs. The source is a female donor with Graves disease.

This clonotype has a count of ten or more. This chain uses TRBV11-2 with TRBJ2-5; 8 bases map to TRBD2. V dropped 5 bases and J dropped 5; count of bases not matched to a gene: 16. The CDR3 is made up of 17 amino acids. CDR1 and CDR2 from the germline V gene are SGHAT and FQNNGV. The CDR3 DNA reads as TGTGCCAGCAGCCAGAGTCCGGGACTAGACACATCGGAGACCCAGTACTTC. Translated, it gives CASSQSPGLDTSETQYF.

This clonotype was counted many times. The J gene is TRBJ1-5, the V gene TRBV7-2, with 7 bases matching TRBD1. Losses at the gene ends were 2 bases for V and 0 bases for J; bases not matched to a gene: 1. Germline V gene sequence: CDR1 SGHTA, CDR2 FQGNSA. This CDR3 region has 15 residues. CDR3 protein: CASSLQGDSNQPQHF. DNA of the CDR3: TGTGCCAGCAGCTTACAGGGGGATAGCAATCAGCCCCAGCATTTT.

Remarks on this clonotype: A clone one base away is much larger, so this may be a read error. The chain recombines TRBV6-5 with TRBJ2-5; perhaps TRBD1 as D (6 bases). From germline, CDR1 is MNHEY and CDR2 SVGAGI. The CDR3 is 14 residues long. For the CDR3, the DNA is TGTGCCAGCAGTTCCTGGACAGCCCAAGAGACCCAGCACTTC. Its translation: CASSSWTAQETQHF.

J is TRBJ2-7 and V is TRBV12-3 or TRBV12-4, with D maybe TRBD1 (5 bases). The CDR3 is 14 amino acids. Between the trimmed V and J ends, which lost 8 bases and 5 bases, there was a span of 19 bases. CDR3 sequence: CASSPTTGSHEQYF. The CDR3 DNA sequence: TGTGCCAGCTCCCCGACCACAGGTAGCCACGAGCAGTACTTC.

As regards this clonotype: Mismatch with germline at one junction end may stem from a read error. CDR3 sequence: CPSTRGPGLAGVRTGELFF. CDR3 nucleotides: TGTCCCAGCACCCGGGGTCCGGGACTAGCGGGAGTTCGGACCGGGGAGCTGTTTTTT. This chain connects TRBV6-4 to TRBJ2-2; TRBD2 matches at 14 bases. The CDR3 consists of 19 residues. Germline CDR1 reads MRHNA; CDR2 reads SNTAGT.

This clonotype occurred a few times. The chain is built from TRBV3-1 and TRBJ1-1; 7 bases fit TRBD1. The trim removed 0 bases at V and 6 bases at J, leaving 7 bases unmatched. The CDR3 is 15 residues long. Germline V gene lookup returns CDR1 LGHDT and CDR2 YNNKEL (reference sequence). This chain's CDR3 is CASSQDPTGASEAFF. Here the CDR3 DNA reads TGTGCCAGCAGCCAAGATCCTACAGGGGCTTCTGAAGCTTTCTTT.

This clonotype was recorded a few times. The chain combines TRBV4-1 with TRBJ2-7; TRBD2 matches at 7 bases. Germline CDR1 is MGHRA and CDR2 is YSYEKL. Unmatched junction bases numbered 11, after V lost 0 bases and J lost 6 bases. This CDR3 is 16 amino acids long. Written as DNA, the CDR3 is TGCGCCAGCAGCCAAGATTCGGGGACGGGAGGTGGCGAGCAGTACTTC. Protein sequence: CASSQDSGTGGGEQYF.

The chain carries TRBV12-3 or TRBV12-4 and TRBJ1-3; D remains ambiguous. The CDR3 has 15 amino acids. With 6 bases removed from V and 0 bases from J, the gap between germline ends came to 12 bases. The CDR3 sequence: CASSWTFSSGNTIYF. The CDR3 bases are TGTGCCAGCAGCTGGACCTTTTCCTCTGGAAACACCATATATTTT.

The chain has TRBV5-1 and TRBJ2-7; a possible D gene is TRBD2 (6 bases). The CDR3 is 13 amino acids. Germline CDR1 reads SGHRS; CDR2 reads YFSETQ. V shed 4 bases and J shed 3 bases, with 11 bases lying between them. The CDR3 sequence: CASSRDLNYEQYF. CDR3 DNA sequence: TGCGCCAGCAGCCGGGACTTGAACTACGAGCAGTACTTC.

The chain has TRBV20-1 and TRBJ1-3; no reliable D call. The CDR3 extends over 13 amino acids. The V end lost 6 bases, the J end lost 9 bases, and 18 bases lay between the germline ends. The germline V gene encodes CDR1 DFQATT and CDR2 SNEGSKA (reference sequence). CDR3 amino acids: CSARPPREGTIYF. The CDR3 bases are TGCAGTGCCCGACCGCCCCGCGAAGGCACCATATATTTT.

As concerns this clonotype: A single base separates this from a much larger clone, so it may be a read error. J is TRBJ1-2 and V is TRBV28; 7 bases agree with TRBD1. Per germline, CDR1 MDHEN and CDR2 SYDVKM. The CDR3 is 14 residues long. V lost 6 bases to trimming and J lost 6 bases; unmatched junction nucleotides: 10. CDR3 in amino acids: CASSPTTGKHGYTF. For the CDR3, the DNA is TGTGCCAGCAGCCCCACGACAGGGAAGCATGGCTACACCTTC.

This clonotype appeared a single time. The likely explanation is a read error, given a far larger clone one base away. The V gene is TRBV7-2, the J gene TRBJ2-5, with D perhaps matching TRBD2 (7 bases). CDR1 and CDR2 (germline): SGHTA, FQGNSA. The CDR3 contains 14 residues. This CDR3 is CVSSPRGAVETQYF. The CDR3 DNA follows: TGTGTCAGCAGTCCCCGGGGGGCCGTGGAGACCCAGTACTTC.

This chain links TRBV7-2 with TRBJ1-3; no clear D gene. The CDR3 spans 15 residues. Germline V gene data show CDR1 as SGHTA and CDR2 as FQGNSA. Trimming pared 7 bases from V and 2 bases from J, leaving 15 bases between. The CDR3 bases are TGTGCCAGCACCCAGTACCCGACGACTGGAAACACCATATATTTT. It encodes CASTQYPTTGNTIYF. Supplemented by reference TRBV7-2 and TRBJ1-3, the full variable domain reads GAGVSQSPSNKVTEKGKDVELRCDPISGHTALYWYRQSLGQGLEFLIYFQGNSAPDKSGLPSDRFSAERTGGSVSTLTIQRTQQEDSAVYLCASTQYPTTGNTIYFGEGSWLTVV.

This clonotype was found many times. The genes are TRBV6-1 and TRBJ2-7, with 9 bases matching TRBD1. J was trimmed by 2 bases and V by 6 bases; bases with no gene match: 8. Germline V gives CDR1 MNHNS, CDR2 SASEGT. The CDR3 loop spans 15 amino acids. DNA for the CDR3: TGTGCCAGCAGGGAGCCGGGACAGGGACCCTACGAGCAGTACTTC. Amino acids: CASREPGQGPYEQYF.

This clonotype was counted ten times or more. The chain carries TRBV18 and TRBJ1-5, with TRBD1 matching over 9 bases. This CDR3 comprises 14 residues. V trimming: 8 bases; J trimming: 4 bases; junction bases outside the gene matches: 6. The germline gives CDR1 KGHSH, CDR2 LQKENI. As DNA, the CDR3 is TGTGCCAGCAGTTCGACAGGGGGGAATCAGCCCCAGCATTTT. It specifies CASSSTGGNQPQHF.

This chain connects TRBV6-2 or TRBV6-3 to TRBJ2-5; perhaps TRBD2 as D (5 bases). In germline, CDR1 is MNHEY, CDR2 SVGEGT. Trimming stripped 3 bases from V and 1 base from J, with 9 bases between. This CDR3 comprises 14 residues. CDR3 nucleotides: TGTGCCAGCAGTTATAAAGCGGTCCAAGAGACCCAGTACTTC. It codes for CASSYKAVQETQYF.

This clonotype was found a few times. The chain employs TRBV7-2 and TRBJ1-1; no reliable D call. Germline V CDR1 and CDR2: SGHTA, FQGNSA. CDR3 length equals 15 residues. Between the trimmed V and J ends, which lost 1 base and 1 base, there was a span of 10 bases. CDR3 sequence: CASSLVANGNTEAFF. The CDR3 coding sequence is TGTGCCAGCAGCTTAGTTGCCAATGGGAACACTGAAGCTTTCTTT. Looking up the rest from reference TRBV7-2 and TRBJ1-1 gives the full variable domain: GAGVSQSPSNKVTEKGKDVELRCDPISGHTALYWYRQSLGQGLEFLIYFQGNSAPDKSGLPSDRFSAERTGGSVSTLTIQRTQQEDSAVYLCASSLVANGNTEAFFGQGTRLTVV.

This clonotype appeared a few times. J is TRBJ1-6 and V is TRBV3-1, with 9 bases aligning to TRBD1. Trimming at V came to 0 bases and at J to 6 bases, leaving 3 bases not matched to a gene. Germline V gene lookup returns CDR1 LGHDT and CDR2 YNNKEL (reference sequence). The CDR3 has 16 residues. The CDR3 DNA sequence: TGTGCCAGCAGCCAAGACGGGGGACAGGGTAATTCACCCCTCCACTTT. It specifies CASSQDGGQGNSPLHF.

This chain uses TRBV15 with TRBJ1-6, with D unresolved. V lost 0 bases, J lost 8 bases, and 8 bases lay in between. Germline V CDR1 and CDR2: LNHNV, YYDKDF (reference sequence). The CDR3 has 14 amino acids. CDR3 in amino acids: CATSRDLADSPLHF. The CDR3, as DNA: TGTGCCACCAGCAGAGATCTGGCAGATTCACCCCTCCACTTT. Drawing the rest from reference TRBV15 and TRBJ1-6, the complete variable domain is DAMVIQNPRYQVTQFGKPVTLSCSQTLNHNVMYWYQQKSSQAPKLLFHYYDKDFNNEADTPDNFQSRRPNTSFCFLDIRSPGLGDTAMYLCATSRDLADSPLHFGNGTRLTVT.

Many counts were recorded for this clonotype. At one boundary the junction diverges from the germline segment, which might be a read error. This rearrangement joins TRBV28 to TRBJ2-5, with TRBD1 identical over 7 bases. The CDR3 has 15 amino acids. Germline CDR1 is MDHEN and CDR2 is SYDVKM. The CDR3 loop reads CASSLFRTGQATQYF. The CDR3 DNA is TGTGCCAGCAGTTTATTCAGGACAGGCCAAGCGACCCAGTACTTC.

This clonotype was observed a few times. This CDR3 is CNGGGQGGDEQYF. DNA for the CDR3: TGCAACGGGGGGGGACAGGGCGGCGACGAGCAGTACTTC. The chain combines TRBV20-1 with TRBJ2-7, with D maybe TRBD1 (9 bases). CDR1 and CDR2 (germline): DFQATT, SNEGSKA (reference sequence). The CDR3 length is 13 residues.

Note on this clonotype: This may be a read error, as it is one base from a much larger clone. The chain uses TRBV28 and TRBJ1-1; a possible D gene is TRBD1 (5 bases). Germline loops: CDR1 MDHEN, CDR2 SYDVKM. The CDR3 is 9 amino acids. This CDR3 is CAGVPEVFF. In DNA form, the CDR3 reads TGTGCAGGGGTACCTGAAGTTTTCTTT.

CDR3 loop: CACSGQPNTEAFF. The DNA for the CDR3 is TGTGCCTGTTCTGGACAGCCGAACACTGAAGCTTTCTTT. The chain links TRBV30 to TRBJ1-1; maybe TRBD1 (6 bases). Trimming shortened V by 6 bases and J by 1 base, and 12 bases separated the two germline ends. Germline V gene sequence: CDR1 GTSNPN, CDR2 SVGIG (reference sequence). This CDR3 region has 13 residues.

This clonotype was counted ten times or more. This sequence joins TRBV12-3 or TRBV12-4 and TRBJ1-5; maybe TRBD1 (5 bases). The CDR3 is 14 amino acids. Trimming took 4 bases from V and 4 from J, leaving 11 bases between them. The CDR3 nucleotides read TGTGCCAGCAGTTACTACCGGGGGAATCAGCCCCAGCATTTT. Amino acids: CASSYYRGNQPQHF.

This chain connects TRBV15 to TRBJ1-2; D is unclear. V was clipped by 1 base and J by 4 bases, with 7 bases between them. Germline V gene sequence: CDR1 LNHNV, CDR2 YYDKDF (reference sequence). The length of the CDR3 is 13 residues. The DNA of the CDR3 is TGTGCCACCAGCAGAGGGGCCGGCTATGGCTACACCTTC. Protein product: CATSRGAGYGYTF.

This clonotype has just a few counts. The chain has TRBV7-2 and TRBJ1-2; tentative D call: TRBD1 (6 bases). The length of the CDR3 is 14 residues. Deletions cut 5 bases from V and 3 bases from J, with 13 bases between. Germline V gene sequence: CDR1 SGHTA, CDR2 FQGNSA. CDR3: CASSQRTDYYGYTF. In nucleotides, the CDR3 is TGTGCCAGCAGCCAGAGGACAGACTACTATGGCTACACCTTC.

This chain links TRBV7-2 with TRBJ1-1, with D hard to call. Between the trimmed V and J ends, which lost 1 base and 10 bases, there was a span of 13 bases. This CDR3 region has 13 residues. The V gene's germline CDR1 is SGHTA and CDR2 FQGNSA. CDR3 bases: TGTGCCAGCAGCTTAGTGACCGTCCGACTAGCTTTCTTT. Its protein product is CASSLVTVRLAFF. Together with reference TRBV7-2 and TRBJ1-1, the CDR3 gives the full variable domain: GAGVSQSPSNKVTEKGKDVELRCDPISGHTALYWYRQSLGQGLEFLIYFQGNSAPDKSGLPSDRFSAERTGGSVSTLTIQRTQQEDSAVYLCASSLVTVRLAFFGQGTRLTVV.